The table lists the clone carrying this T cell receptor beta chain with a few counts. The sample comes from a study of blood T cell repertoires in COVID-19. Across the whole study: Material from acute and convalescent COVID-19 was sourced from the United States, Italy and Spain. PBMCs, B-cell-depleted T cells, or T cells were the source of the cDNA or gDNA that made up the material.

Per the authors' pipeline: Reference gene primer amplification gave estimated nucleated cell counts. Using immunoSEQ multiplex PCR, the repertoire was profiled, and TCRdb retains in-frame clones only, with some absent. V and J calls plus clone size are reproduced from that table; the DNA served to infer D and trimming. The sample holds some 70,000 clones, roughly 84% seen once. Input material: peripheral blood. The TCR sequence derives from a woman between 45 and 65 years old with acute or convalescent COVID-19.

CDR3 sequence: CAWRHSSPLHF. CDR3 in DNA: TGTGCCTGGAGGCACTCCTCACCCCTCCACTTT. V is TRBV30 and J is TRBJ1-6; D is uncertain. The length of the CDR3 is 11 residues. Germline lookup yields CDR1 GTSNPN and CDR2 SVGIG (reference sequence). Trimming cost V 3 bases and J 10 bases, with 7 bases left between them.